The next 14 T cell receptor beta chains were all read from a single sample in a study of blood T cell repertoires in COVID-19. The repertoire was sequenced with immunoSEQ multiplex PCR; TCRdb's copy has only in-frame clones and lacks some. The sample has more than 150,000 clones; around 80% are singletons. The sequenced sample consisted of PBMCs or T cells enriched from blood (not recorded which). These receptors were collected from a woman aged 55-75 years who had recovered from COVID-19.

The DNA of the CDR3 is TGTGCCAGCGGGGAGGGTGGCAATCAGCCCCAGCATTTT. It yields the protein CASGEGGNQPQHF. The chain is built from TRBV7-8 and TRBJ1-5; D is uncertain. Germline V CDR1 and CDR2: SGHVS, FQNEAQ. The V gene lost 8 bases and the J gene lost 2 bases, with 10 bases spanning the gap. The CDR3 is 13 amino acids.

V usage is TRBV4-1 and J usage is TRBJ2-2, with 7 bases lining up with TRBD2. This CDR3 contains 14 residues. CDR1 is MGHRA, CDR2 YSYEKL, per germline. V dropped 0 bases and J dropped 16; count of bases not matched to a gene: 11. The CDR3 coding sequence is TGCGCCAGCAGCCAAGATAACAGAGCGGGATTTTGGTTTTTT. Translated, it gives CASSQDNRAGFWFF.

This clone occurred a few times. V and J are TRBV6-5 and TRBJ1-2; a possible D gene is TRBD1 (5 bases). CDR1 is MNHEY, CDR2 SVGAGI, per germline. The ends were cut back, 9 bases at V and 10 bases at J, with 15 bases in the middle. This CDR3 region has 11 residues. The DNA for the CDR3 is TGTGCCAGTCGGGACTCTGGACCCTACACCTTC. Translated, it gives CASRDSGPYTF.

CDR3 in DNA: TGTGCCAGTAGAGGGGACAGGGGGCGGTTGAACACTGAAGCTTTCTTT. Translation gives CASRGDRGRLNTEAFF. This chain uses TRBV19 with TRBJ1-1, with 12 bases matching TRBD1. Trimming at V came to 6 bases and at J to 0 bases, leaving 5 bases not matched to a gene. The CDR3 consists of 16 residues. Germline V lookup: CDR1 LNHDA, CDR2 SQIVND (reference sequence).

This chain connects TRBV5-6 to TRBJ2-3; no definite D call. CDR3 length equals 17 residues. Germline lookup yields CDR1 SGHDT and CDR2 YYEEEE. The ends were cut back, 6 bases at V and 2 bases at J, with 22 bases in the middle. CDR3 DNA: TGTGCCAGCACCTCCTTTCGGGTGACGGCCTCCACAGATACGCAGTATTTT. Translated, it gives CASTSFRVTASTDTQYF.

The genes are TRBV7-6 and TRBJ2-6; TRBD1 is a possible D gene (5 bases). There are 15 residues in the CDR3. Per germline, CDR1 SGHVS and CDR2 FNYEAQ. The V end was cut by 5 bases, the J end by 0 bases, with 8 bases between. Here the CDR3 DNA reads TGTGCCAGCAGCAGGCAGGGCTCTGGGGCCAACGTCCTGACTTTC. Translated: CASSRQGSGANVLTF.

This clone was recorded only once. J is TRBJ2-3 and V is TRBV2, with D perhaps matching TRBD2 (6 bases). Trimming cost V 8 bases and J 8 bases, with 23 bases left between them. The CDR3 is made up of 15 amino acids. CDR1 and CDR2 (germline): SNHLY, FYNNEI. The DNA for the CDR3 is TGTGCCAGCTCCATCTTGGGGACTGGGCACGGTACGCAGTATTTT. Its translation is CASSILGTGHGTQYF.

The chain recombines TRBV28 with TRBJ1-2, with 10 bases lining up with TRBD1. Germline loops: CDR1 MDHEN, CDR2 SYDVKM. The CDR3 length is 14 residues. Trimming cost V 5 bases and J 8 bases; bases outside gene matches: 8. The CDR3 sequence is CASSPGTGVLGYTF. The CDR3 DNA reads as TGTGCCAGCAGTCCCGGGACAGGGGTGCTCGGCTACACCTTC.

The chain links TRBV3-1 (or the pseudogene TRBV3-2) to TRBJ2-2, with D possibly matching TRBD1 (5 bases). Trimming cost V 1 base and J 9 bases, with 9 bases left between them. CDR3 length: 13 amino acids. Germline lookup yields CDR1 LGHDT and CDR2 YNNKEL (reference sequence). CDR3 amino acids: CASSQGGLRELFF. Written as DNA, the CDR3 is TGTGCCAGCAGCCAAGGGGGCTTGAGGGAGCTGTTTTTT.

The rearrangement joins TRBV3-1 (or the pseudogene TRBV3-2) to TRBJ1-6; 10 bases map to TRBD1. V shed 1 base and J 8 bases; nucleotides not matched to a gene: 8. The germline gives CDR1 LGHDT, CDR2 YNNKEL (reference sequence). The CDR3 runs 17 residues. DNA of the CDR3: TGTGCCAGCAGCCAAGGAACTACCGGGACAGGGGATTCACCCCTCCACTTT. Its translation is CASSQGTTGTGDSPLHF.

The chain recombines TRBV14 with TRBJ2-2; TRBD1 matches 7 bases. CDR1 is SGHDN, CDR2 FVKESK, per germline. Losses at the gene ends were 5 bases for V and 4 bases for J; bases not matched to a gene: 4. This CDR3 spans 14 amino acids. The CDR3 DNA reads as TGTGCCAGCAGCTGGGACAGAACCACCGGGGAGCTGTTTTTT. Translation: CASSWDRTTGELFF.

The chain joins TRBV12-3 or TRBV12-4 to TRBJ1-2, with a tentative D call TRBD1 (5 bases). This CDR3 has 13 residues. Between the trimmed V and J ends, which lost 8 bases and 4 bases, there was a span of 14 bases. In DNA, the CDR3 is TGTGCCAGCGGATCGGGACTGCGCTATGGCTACACCTTC. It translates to CASGSGLRYGYTF.

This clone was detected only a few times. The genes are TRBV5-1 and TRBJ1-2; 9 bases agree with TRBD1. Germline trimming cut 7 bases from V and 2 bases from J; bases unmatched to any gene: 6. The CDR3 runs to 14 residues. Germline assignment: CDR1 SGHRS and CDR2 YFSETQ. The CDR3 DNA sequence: TGCGCCAGCGCACGGACAGGGGACAACTATGGCTACACCTTC. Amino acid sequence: CASARTGDNYGYTF.

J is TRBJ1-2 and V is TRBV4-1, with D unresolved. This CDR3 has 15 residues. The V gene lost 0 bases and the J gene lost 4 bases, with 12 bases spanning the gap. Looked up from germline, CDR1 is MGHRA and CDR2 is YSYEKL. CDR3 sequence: CASSQEAVPIYGYTF. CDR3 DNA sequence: TGCGCCAGCAGCCAAGAGGCGGTTCCCATCTATGGCTACACCTTC.